A selection of T cell receptor beta chains follows, all from one sample in a study of T cell changes during pregnancy in multiple sclerosis. Profiled with immunoSEQ multiplex PCR; TCRdb holds only in-frame clones, not every one. The sample consists of 80,000 or so clones, about 91% of them appearing once. The material was peripheral blood, obtained before pregnancy. The receptors were gathered from a female donor with multiple sclerosis, enrolled in a pregnancy study. Each CDR3 is given with its conserved first and last residue. Fields, in order: CDR3 protein, CDR3 DNA, D gene, J gene, V gene, clone size. A D gene is named only where the DNA matches it firmly. The size of a clone is reported for some rows only, either as once, few or many, or as a class for expanded clones.

CASSLVVSTDTQYF | TGTGCCAGCAGCTTAGTAGTTAGCACAGATACGCAGTATTTT | - | TRBJ2-3 | TRBV11-2 | once
CASSRGLAGFNEQFF | TGCGCCAGCAGCCGCGGACTAGCGGGTTTCAATGAGCAGTTCTTC | TRBD2 | TRBJ2-1 | TRBV4-1 | -
CASSPGTGQPYSNQPQHF | TGTGCCAGCTCACCAGGGACCGGACAGCCGTATAGCAATCAGCCCCAGCATTTT | - | TRBJ1-5 | TRBV18 | -
CASVKAGQAKETQYF | TGTGCCAGCGTAAAAGCAGGCCAGGCGAAAGAGACCCAGTACTTC | - | TRBJ2-5 | TRBV7-9 | -
CASSLRNIAGDQFF | TGCGCCAGCAGCTTGAGGAATATAGCGGGGGATCAGTTCTTC | TRBD2 | TRBJ2-1 | TRBV5-1 | once
CAIITLVSTGPLCTDTQYF | TGTGCCATCATAACCCTCGTGAGTACAGGCCCGCTTTGCACAGATACGCAGTATTTT | - | TRBJ2-3 | TRBV10-3 | once
CASSLAGLGGHEQFF | TGTGCCAGCAGCTTAGCGGGACTAGGAGGCCATGAGCAGTTCTTC | TRBD2 | TRBJ2-1 | TRBV7-2 | -
CAWTPLAGVNEQFF | TGTGCCTGGACCCCACTAGCGGGAGTAAATGAGCAGTTCTTC | TRBD2 | TRBJ2-1 | TRBV30 | -
CSVEGDDRDDAFF | TGCAGCGTTGAAGGAGACGACAGGGATGATGCTTTCTTT | TRBD1 | TRBJ1-1 | TRBV29-1 | -
CASKWTPLDTGELFF | TGTGCCAGCAAATGGACACCCCTGGACACCGGGGAGCTGTTTTTT | - | TRBJ2-2 | TRBV6-5 | -
CASSLDRDRVAHEQYF | TGTGCCAGCAGTTTAGATCGGGACAGGGTCGCCCACGAGCAGTACTTC | TRBD1 | TRBJ2-7 | TRBV28 | -
CASSLEGTVYEQYF | TGCGCCAGCAGCTTGGAGGGGACTGTCTACGAGCAGTACTTC | - | TRBJ2-7 | TRBV5-1 | -
CANLRGLNTEAFF | TGTGCCAACCTAAGGGGTTTGAACACTGAAGCTTTCTTT | - | TRBJ1-1 | TRBV2 | -
CASSLAGGGPKSYEQYF | TGCGCCAGCAGCTTGGCCGGGGGGGGGCCTAAGTCCTACGAGCAGTACTTC | TRBD2 | TRBJ2-7 | TRBV5-1 | -
CASSPSGSGYEQYF | TGTGCCAGCAGCCCAAGCGGGAGTGGGTACGAGCAGTACTTC | TRBD2 | TRBJ2-7 | TRBV7-9 | -
CASSPDAGAGTQYF | TGTGCCAGCTCACCCGACGCAGGGGCGGGTACGCAGTATTTT | - | TRBJ2-3 | TRBV18 | -
CASSVDPSGNYNEQFF | TGTGCCAGCAGCGTAGACCCTAGCGGGAACTACAATGAGCAGTTCTTC | TRBD2 | TRBJ2-1 | TRBV9 | -
CSAAEPYEQYF | TGCAGTGCGGCGGAACCATACGAGCAGTACTTC | - | TRBJ2-7 | TRBV20-1 | -
CASNQGQGEEKLFF | TGTGCCAGCAATCAGGGGCAGGGGGAGGAAAAACTGTTTTTT | TRBD1 | TRBJ1-4 | TRBV6-6 | -
CASSVGQGAGETQYF | TGTGCCAGCAGCGTTGGACAGGGGGCAGGGGAGACCCAGTACTTC | TRBD1 | TRBJ2-5 | TRBV9 | -
CRAQGGVGAFF | TGCAGAGCCCAGGGCGGGGTTGGGGCTTTCTTT | - | TRBJ1-1 | TRBV29-1 | -
CASRAGTSAADTQYF | TGTGCCAGCAGAGCCGGGACTAGCGCAGCAGATACGCAGTATTTT | TRBD2 | TRBJ2-3 | TRBV2 | -
CASSLTETNEKLFF | TGTGCCAGCAGCCTGACGGAGACTAATGAAAAACTGTTTTTT | - | TRBJ1-4 | TRBV7-9 | -
CASSPRENNEQFF | TGTGCCAGCAGCCCCCGGGAAAACAATGAGCAGTTCTTC | - | TRBJ2-1 | TRBV5-4 | -
CAPRGGGAGELFF | TGTGCCCCCAGAGGAGGAGGAGCCGGGGAGCTGTTTTTT | - | TRBJ2-2 | TRBV6-1 | -
CASSFDMNTEAFF | TGTGCCAGCAGCTTCGACATGAACACTGAAGCTTTCTTT | - | TRBJ1-1 | TRBV7-3 | -
CASSLAGGNTGELFF | TGTGCCAGCAGCCTAGCGGGAGGGAACACCGGGGAGCTGTTTTTT | TRBD2 | TRBJ2-2 | TRBV7-9 | once
CASSVAGFGTEAFF | TGTGCCAGCAGCGTAGCAGGGTTTGGGACTGAAGCTTTCTTT | - | TRBJ1-1 | TRBV9 | -
CASSTTPWVAGETYNEQFF | TGCGCCAGCAGCACGACGCCGTGGGTCGCGGGAGAAACCTACAATGAGCAGTTCTTC | TRBD2 | TRBJ2-1 | TRBV5-1 | -
CASSQEFGFGELFF | TGCGCCAGCAGCCAAGAATTCGGGTTCGGGGAGCTGTTTTTT | - | TRBJ2-2 | TRBV4-3 | -
CASSPAGTNTGELFF | TGTGCCAGCTCACCCGCAGGGACGAACACCGGGGAGCTGTTTTTT | - | TRBJ2-2 | TRBV18 | -
CASSLGHDYGYTF | TGTGCCAGCTCACTGGGACACGACTATGGCTACACCTTC | - | TRBJ1-2 | TRBV18 | once
CASSDREGDTEAFF | TGTGCCAGCAGTGATCGGGAGGGCGACACTGAAGCTTTCTTT | - | TRBJ1-1 | TRBV6-4 | -
CSISGSSGHTQYF | TGCAGCATAAGCGGGTCGTCCGGGCATACGCAGTATTTT | - | TRBJ2-3 | TRBV29-1 | -
CASSYSRGDGYTF | TGTGCCAGCAGTTACTCAAGGGGTGATGGCTACACCTTC | - | TRBJ1-2 | TRBV6-5 | -
CASSLWGRTGEIWNQPQHF | TGTGCCAGCAGTTTGTGGGGCCGGACAGGGGAGATTTGGAATCAGCCCCAGCATTTT | TRBD1 | TRBJ1-5 | TRBV27 | once
CASSLRKNTGELFF | TGTGCCAGCAGCCTTAGAAAGAACACCGGGGAGCTGTTTTTT | - | TRBJ2-2 | TRBV11-2 | -
CASSASGETQYF | TGTGCCAGCAGCGCCTCCGGGGAGACCCAGTACTTC | - | TRBJ2-5 | TRBV9 | -
CASSFGAGSYEQYF | TGCGCCAGCAGCTTTGGGGCCGGAAGCTACGAGCAGTACTTC | - | TRBJ2-7 | TRBV5-1 | -
CAWRREGAYGYTF | TGTGCCTGGAGGCGGGAGGGGGCTTATGGCTACACCTTC | TRBD1 | TRBJ1-2 | TRBV30 | -
CASSQQGPDTEAFF | TGTGCCAGCAGCCAACAGGGTCCCGACACTGAAGCTTTCTTT | - | TRBJ1-1 | TRBV4-2 | -
CAIRVAGESSYEQYF | TGTGCCATCAGGGTAGCGGGAGAGAGCTCCTACGAGCAGTACTTC | TRBD2 | TRBJ2-7 | TRBV10-3 | -
CSVTMVAGQETQYF | TGCAGCGTTACCATGGTGGCGGGACAAGAGACCCAGTACTTC | - | TRBJ2-5 | TRBV29-1 | once
CASSPGRQETRPYYGYTF | TGTGCCAGCAGTCCTGGGAGGCAGGAAACCCGCCCGTACTATGGCTACACCTTC | - | TRBJ1-2 | TRBV7-9 | -
CASSQESGLAANEQFF | TGTGCCAGCAGCCAAGAAAGTGGACTAGCAGCCAATGAGCAGTTCTTC | TRBD2 | TRBJ2-1 | TRBV4-2 | -
CASSVVSGRGEQYF | TGTGCCAGCAGCGTAGTTAGCGGGAGAGGCGAGCAGTACTTC | TRBD2 | TRBJ2-7 | TRBV9 | -
CAWSAGTGGSEKLFF | TGTGCCTGGAGTGCAGGGACAGGGGGTAGTGAAAAACTGTTTTTT | TRBD1 | TRBJ1-4 | TRBV30 | -
CASSLHSPGQAYEQYF | TGTGCCAGCAGCCTCCACAGCCCGGGACAGGCCTACGAGCAGTACTTC | TRBD1 | TRBJ2-7 | TRBV5-4 | -
CASSHRDSYGYTF | TGTGCCAGCAGTCACCGGGACAGCTATGGCTACACCTTC | TRBD1 | TRBJ1-2 | TRBV2 | -
CASSSSATVGEQYF | TGTGCCAGCAGTTCTAGCGCAACGGTGGGGGAGCAGTACTTC | - | TRBJ2-7 | TRBV28 | -
CASSFFSGNSYEQYF | TGTGCCAGCAGTTTCTTTAGCGGAAACTCCTACGAGCAGTACTTC | - | TRBJ2-7 | TRBV28 | -
CASSLAGDPSYEQYF | TGTGCCAGCAGCTTAGCGGGAGACCCTTCCTACGAGCAGTACTTC | - | TRBJ2-7 | TRBV11-1 | -
CASSLAVTATLNYGYTF | TGTGCCAGCAGCTTAGCGGTGACAGCGACGCTTAACTATGGCTACACCTTC | - | TRBJ1-2 | TRBV7-2 | -
CASSGEAALMNTEAFF | TGTGCCAGCAGCGGGGAGGCCGCTCTCATGAACACTGAAGCTTTCTTT | - | TRBJ1-1 | TRBV28 | few
CASTHTGNRPEAFF | TGTGCCAGCACCCATACGGGGAATAGGCCTGAAGCTTTCTTT | - | TRBJ1-1 | TRBV6-5 | -
CASSAKATQYF | TGTGCCAGTAGCGCGAAAGCGACCCAGTACTTC | - | TRBJ2-5 | TRBV19 | -
CASSLGTAGNTGELFF | TGCGCCAGCAGCTTGGGGACGGCGGGTAACACCGGGGAGCTGTTTTTT | - | TRBJ2-2 | TRBV5-1 | -
CASSDRAQTDTQYF | TGTGCCAGCAGCGACAGGGCCCAAACAGATACGCAGTATTTT | TRBD1 | TRBJ2-3 | TRBV6-5 | -
CASGDSSLQKTQYF | TGTGCCAGCGGGGACTCATCCCTTCAGAAGACCCAGTACTTC | - | TRBJ2-5 | TRBV2 | -